Listed below are T cell receptor beta chains from one sample, sequenced in a study of glioma-infiltrating T cells. MiXCR, applied by TCRdb to the multiplex PCR reads, yields one record per CDR3 protein. The data contain approximately 100,000 distinct CDR3 sequences, 25% to 30% of them singletons. The sequenced material came from glioma tissue, nonneoplastic brain tissue, or PBMCs (not recorded which). All receptors derive from a human donor with low-grade glioma or glioblastoma, undergoing nonglioma brain surgery, or in good health (not recorded which). Both conserved end residues are trimmed from each CDR3.

cdr3_aa: ASSLGWDQPQH
j_call: TRBJ1-5
v_call: TRBV7-3

cdr3_aa: ASSLTGGGPEAF
j_call: TRBJ1-1
v_call: TRBV12-3/TRBV12-4

cdr3_aa: ASSPGLKTEAF
j_call: TRBJ1-1
v_call: TRBV7-9

cdr3_aa: ASKRTSGSNEQF
j_call: TRBJ2-1
v_call: TRBV6-1

cdr3_aa: ASSEGQGYNSPLH
j_call: TRBJ1-6
v_call: TRBV25-1

cdr3_aa: ASSLVLLNTEAF
j_call: TRBJ1-1
v_call: TRBV5-1

cdr3_aa: ASSRQGALRETQY
j_call: TRBJ2-5
v_call: TRBV6-1

cdr3_aa: ASSGQPHTEAF
j_call: TRBJ1-1
v_call: TRBV28

cdr3_aa: ASSPIRDSSYNEQF
j_call: TRBJ2-1
v_call: TRBV28

cdr3_aa: ASSSWTGAREQY
j_call: TRBJ2-7
v_call: TRBV7-9

cdr3_aa: SGQGSLPTYEQY
j_call: TRBJ2-7
v_call: TRBV20-1

cdr3_aa: ASRREVTYEQD
j_call: TRBJ2-7
v_call: TRBV6-5

cdr3_aa: ASSKDREAPYGYT
j_call: TRBJ1-2
v_call: TRBV6-1

cdr3_aa: ACSLGGAGGLSTGTQY
j_call: TRBJ2-3
v_call: TRBV27

cdr3_aa: ASKASIVYNEQF
j_call: TRBJ2-1
v_call: TRBV6-2/TRBV6-3

cdr3_aa: ASSSVGAEQF
j_call: TRBJ2-1
v_call: TRBV6-1

cdr3_aa: ASSPPIECWDTEAF
j_call: TRBJ1-1
v_call: TRBV12-3/TRBV12-4

cdr3_aa: ASSSGTSGPRRADTQY
j_call: TRBJ2-3
v_call: TRBV5-1

cdr3_aa: ASSPQKGRQPQH
j_call: TRBJ1-5
v_call: TRBV18

cdr3_aa: ASSSSSRQALTGELF
j_call: TRBJ2-2
v_call: TRBV7-9

cdr3_aa: ASSQGRATSYEQY
j_call: TRBJ2-7
v_call: TRBV4-3

cdr3_aa: ASSLRGEDYGYT
j_call: TRBJ1-2
v_call: TRBV12-3/TRBV12-4

cdr3_aa: ASPSAGKKTEDF
j_call: TRBJ1-1
v_call: TRBV6-1

cdr3_aa: ATSRDSTNTEAF
j_call: TRBJ1-1
v_call: TRBV15

cdr3_aa: SAPWTGYNEQF
j_call: TRBJ2-1
v_call: TRBV20-1

cdr3_aa: ASSEKETRGAF
j_call: TRBJ1-1
v_call: TRBV6-2/TRBV6-3

cdr3_aa: ASSRTRGGTDYNSPLH
j_call: TRBJ1-6
v_call: TRBV5-1

cdr3_aa: ASSQTGGTADTQY
j_call: TRBJ2-3
v_call: TRBV4-1